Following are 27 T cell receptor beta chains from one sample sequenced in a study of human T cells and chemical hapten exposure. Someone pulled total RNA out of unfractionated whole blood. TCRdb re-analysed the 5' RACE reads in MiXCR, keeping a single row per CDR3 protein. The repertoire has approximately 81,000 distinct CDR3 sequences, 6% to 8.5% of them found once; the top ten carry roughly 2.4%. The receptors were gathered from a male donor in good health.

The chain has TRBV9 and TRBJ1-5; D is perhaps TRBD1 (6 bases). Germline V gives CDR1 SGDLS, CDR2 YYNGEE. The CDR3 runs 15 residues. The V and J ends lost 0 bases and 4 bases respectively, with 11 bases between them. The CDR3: CASSVGSQGNQPQHF. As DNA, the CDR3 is TGTGCCAGCAGCGTAGGGTCCCAGGGGAATCAGCCCCAGCATTTT.

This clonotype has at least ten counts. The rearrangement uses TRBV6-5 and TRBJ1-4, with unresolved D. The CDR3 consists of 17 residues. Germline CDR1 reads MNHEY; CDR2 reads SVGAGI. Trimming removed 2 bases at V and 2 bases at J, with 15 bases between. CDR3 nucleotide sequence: TGTGCCAGCAGTTACGCCTTTGGAACGGGGACTAATGAAAAACTGTTTTTT. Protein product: CASSYAFGTGTNEKLFF.

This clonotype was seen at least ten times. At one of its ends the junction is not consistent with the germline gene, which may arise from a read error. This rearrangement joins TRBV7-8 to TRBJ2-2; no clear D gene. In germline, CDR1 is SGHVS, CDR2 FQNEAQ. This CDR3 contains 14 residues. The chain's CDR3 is CASSEDENTAELFF. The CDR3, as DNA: TGTGCCAGCAGCGAGGACGAAAACACCGCGGAGCTGTTTTTT.

CDR3 nucleotides: TGCGCCAGCAGCCCGGGGGACGTCTCCTACGAGCAGTACTTC. Amino acids: CASSPGDVSYEQYF. The V and J genes are TRBV5-1 and TRBJ2-7, with TRBD2 as a possible D gene (6 bases). Trimming left V 4 bases short and J 0 bases short, with 11 bases between. CDR1 and CDR2 from the germline V gene are SGHRS and YFSETQ. This CDR3 region has 14 residues.

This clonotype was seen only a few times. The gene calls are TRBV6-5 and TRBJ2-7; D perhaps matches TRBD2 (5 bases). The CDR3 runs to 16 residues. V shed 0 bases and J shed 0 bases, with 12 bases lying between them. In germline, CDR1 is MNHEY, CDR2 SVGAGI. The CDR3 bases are TGTGCCAGCAGTTACTCGCGACTAACTCACTCCTACGAGCAGTACTTC. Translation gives CASSYSRLTHSYEQYF.

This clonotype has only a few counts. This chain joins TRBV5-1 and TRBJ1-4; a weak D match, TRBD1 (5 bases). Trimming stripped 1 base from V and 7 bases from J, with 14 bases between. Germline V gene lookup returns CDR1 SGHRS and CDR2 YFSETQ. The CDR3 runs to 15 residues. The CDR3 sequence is CASSLSGAFGEKLFF. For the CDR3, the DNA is TGCGCCAGCAGCTTGTCCGGGGCCTTTGGTGAAAAACTGTTTTTT.

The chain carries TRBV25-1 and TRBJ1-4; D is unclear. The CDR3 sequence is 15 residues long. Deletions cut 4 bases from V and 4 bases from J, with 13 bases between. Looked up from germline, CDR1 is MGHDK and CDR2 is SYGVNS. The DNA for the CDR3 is TGTGCCAGCAGTGCACGGCGGCAGTTTAATGAAAAACTGTTTTTT. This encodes CASSARRQFNEKLFF. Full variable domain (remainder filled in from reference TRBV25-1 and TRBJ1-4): EADIYQTPRYLVIGTGKKITLECSQTMGHDKMYWYQQDPGMELHLIHYSYGVNSTEKGDLSSESTVSRIRTEHFPLTLESARPSHTSQYLCASSARRQFNEKLFFGSGTQLSVL.

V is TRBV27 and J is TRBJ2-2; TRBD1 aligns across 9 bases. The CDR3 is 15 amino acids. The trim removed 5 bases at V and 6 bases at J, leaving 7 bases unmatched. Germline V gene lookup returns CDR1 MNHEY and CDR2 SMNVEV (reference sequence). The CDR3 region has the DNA TGTGCCAGCAGTCCCCGGGACAGGGTAGCCGGGGAGCTGTTTTTT. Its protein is CASSPRDRVAGELFF.

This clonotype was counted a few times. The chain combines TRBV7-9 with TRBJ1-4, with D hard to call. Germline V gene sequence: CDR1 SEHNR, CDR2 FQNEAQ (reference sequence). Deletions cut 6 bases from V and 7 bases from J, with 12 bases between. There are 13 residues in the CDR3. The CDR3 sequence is CASRRSGGEKLFF. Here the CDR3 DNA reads TGTGCCAGCAGGCGTAGTGGCGGTGAAAAACTGTTTTTT.

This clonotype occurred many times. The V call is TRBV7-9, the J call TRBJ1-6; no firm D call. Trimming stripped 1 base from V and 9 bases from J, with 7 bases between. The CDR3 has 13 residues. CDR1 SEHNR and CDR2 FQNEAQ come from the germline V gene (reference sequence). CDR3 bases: TGTGCCAGCAGCTTAGGGGTACTTTCACCCCTCCACTTT. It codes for CASSLGVLSPLHF.

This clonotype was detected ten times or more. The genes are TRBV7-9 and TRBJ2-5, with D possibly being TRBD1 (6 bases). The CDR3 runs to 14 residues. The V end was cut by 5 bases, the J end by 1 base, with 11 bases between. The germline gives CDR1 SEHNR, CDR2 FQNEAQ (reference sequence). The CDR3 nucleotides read TGTGCCAGCAGCACGCACAGGGTCCAAGAGACCCAGTACTTC. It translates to CASSTHRVQETQYF. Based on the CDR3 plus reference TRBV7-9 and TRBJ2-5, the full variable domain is DTGVSQNPRHKITKRGQNVTFRCDPISEHNRLYWYRQTLGQGPEFLTYFQNEAQLEKSRLLSDRFSAERPKGSFSTLEIQRTEQGDSAMYLCASSTHRVQETQYFGPGTRLLVL.

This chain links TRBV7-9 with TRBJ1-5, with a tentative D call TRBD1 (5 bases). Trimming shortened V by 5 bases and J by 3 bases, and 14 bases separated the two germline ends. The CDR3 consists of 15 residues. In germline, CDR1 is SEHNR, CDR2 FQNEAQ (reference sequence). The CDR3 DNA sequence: TGTGCCAGCAGCCCTATTGGGGGAAACAATCAGCCCCAGCATTTT. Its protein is CASSPIGGNNQPQHF.

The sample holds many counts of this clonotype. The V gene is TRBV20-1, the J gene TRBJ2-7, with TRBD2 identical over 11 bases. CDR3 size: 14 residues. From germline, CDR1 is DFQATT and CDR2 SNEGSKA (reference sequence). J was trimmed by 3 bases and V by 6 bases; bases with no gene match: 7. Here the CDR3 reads CSASRLAGIYEQYF. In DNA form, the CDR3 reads TGCAGTGCGAGCCGACTAGCGGGGATCTACGAGCAGTACTTC.

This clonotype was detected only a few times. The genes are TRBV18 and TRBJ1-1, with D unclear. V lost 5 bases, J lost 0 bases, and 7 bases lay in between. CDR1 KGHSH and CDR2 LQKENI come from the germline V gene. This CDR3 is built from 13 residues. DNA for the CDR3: TGTGCCAGCTCAGAACAGCTGAACACTGAAGCTTTCTTT. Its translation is CASSEQLNTEAFF.

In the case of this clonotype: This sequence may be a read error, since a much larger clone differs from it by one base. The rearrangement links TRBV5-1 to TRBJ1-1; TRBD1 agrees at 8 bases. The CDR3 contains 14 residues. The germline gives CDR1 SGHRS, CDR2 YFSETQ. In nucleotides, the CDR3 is TGCGCCAGCAGCTTGGACAGGGGGTACACTGAAGCTTCCTTT. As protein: CASSLDRGYTEASF.

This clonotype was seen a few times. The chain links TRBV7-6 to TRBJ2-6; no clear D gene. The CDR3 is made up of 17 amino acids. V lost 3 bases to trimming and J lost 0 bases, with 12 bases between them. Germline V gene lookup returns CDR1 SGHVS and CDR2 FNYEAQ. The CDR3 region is CASSFRDGNSGANVLTF. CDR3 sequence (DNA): TGTGCCAGCAGCTTTCGTGACGGCAACTCTGGGGCCAACGTCCTGACTTTC.

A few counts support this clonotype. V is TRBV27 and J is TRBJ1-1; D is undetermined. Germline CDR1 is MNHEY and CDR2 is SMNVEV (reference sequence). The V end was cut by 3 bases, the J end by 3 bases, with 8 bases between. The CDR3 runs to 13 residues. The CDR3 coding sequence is TGTGCCAGCAGTTTTTCGGGTTACACTGAAGCTTTCTTT. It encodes CASSFSGYTEAFF.

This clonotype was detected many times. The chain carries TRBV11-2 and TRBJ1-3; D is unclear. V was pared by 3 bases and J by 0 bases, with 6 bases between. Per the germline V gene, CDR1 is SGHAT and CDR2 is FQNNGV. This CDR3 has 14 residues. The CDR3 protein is CASSLKGSGNTIYF. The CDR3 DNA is TGTGCCAGCAGCTTGAAGGGCTCTGGAAACACCATATATTTT.

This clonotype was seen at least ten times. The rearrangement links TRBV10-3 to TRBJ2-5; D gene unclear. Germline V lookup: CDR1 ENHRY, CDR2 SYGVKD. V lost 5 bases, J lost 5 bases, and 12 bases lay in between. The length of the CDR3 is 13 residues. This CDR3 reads CAISPLVGETQYF. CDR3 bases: TGTGCCATCAGTCCCTTAGTCGGCGAGACCCAGTACTTC.

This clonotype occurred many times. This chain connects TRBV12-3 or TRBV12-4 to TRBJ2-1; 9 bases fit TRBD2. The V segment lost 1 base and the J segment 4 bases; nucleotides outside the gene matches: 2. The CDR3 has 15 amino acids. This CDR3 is CASSLVAGGYNEQFF. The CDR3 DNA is TGTGCCAGCAGTTTAGTGGCGGGAGGGTACAATGAGCAGTTCTTC.

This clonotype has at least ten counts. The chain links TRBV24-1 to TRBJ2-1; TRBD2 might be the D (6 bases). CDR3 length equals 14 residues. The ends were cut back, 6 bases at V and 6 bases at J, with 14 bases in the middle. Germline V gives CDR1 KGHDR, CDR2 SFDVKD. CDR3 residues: CATSPGREPNEQFF. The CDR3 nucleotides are TGTGCCACCAGTCCTGGGCGGGAACCCAATGAGCAGTTCTTC.

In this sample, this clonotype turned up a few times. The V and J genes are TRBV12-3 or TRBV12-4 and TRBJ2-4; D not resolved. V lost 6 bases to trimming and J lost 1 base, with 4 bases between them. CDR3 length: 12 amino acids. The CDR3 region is CASSFAKNIQYF. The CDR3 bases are TGTGCCAGCAGCTTCGCCAAAAACATTCAGTACTTC.

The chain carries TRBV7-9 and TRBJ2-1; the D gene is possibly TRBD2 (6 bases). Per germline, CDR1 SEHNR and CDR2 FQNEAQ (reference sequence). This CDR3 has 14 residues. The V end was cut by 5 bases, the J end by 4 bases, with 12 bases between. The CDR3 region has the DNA TGTGCCAGCAGCCCCCGGGGGAATTACAATGAGCAGTTCTTC. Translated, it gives CASSPRGNYNEQFF.

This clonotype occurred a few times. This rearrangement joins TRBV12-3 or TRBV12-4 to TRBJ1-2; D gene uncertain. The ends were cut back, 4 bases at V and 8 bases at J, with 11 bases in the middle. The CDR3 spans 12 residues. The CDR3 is CASSSHLGGYTF. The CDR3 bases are TGTGCCAGCAGTTCCCATTTGGGGGGCTACACCTTC.

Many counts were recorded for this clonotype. In DNA form, the CDR3 reads TGTGCCAGCAGTGAAGGTCCTACGGGGACTGAAGCTTTCTTT. As protein: CASSEGPTGTEAFF. The chain recombines TRBV2 with TRBJ1-1; D ambiguous. The germline CDR1 and CDR2 sequences are SNHLY and FYNNEI. With 1 base removed from V and 5 bases from J, the gap between germline ends came to 11 bases. CDR3 length: 14 amino acids.

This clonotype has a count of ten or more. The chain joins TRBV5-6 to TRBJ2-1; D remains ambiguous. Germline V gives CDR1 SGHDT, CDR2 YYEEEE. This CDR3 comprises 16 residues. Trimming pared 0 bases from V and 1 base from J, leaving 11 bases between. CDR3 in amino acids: CASSLEVVSSYNEQFF. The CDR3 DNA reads TGTGCCAGCAGCTTGGAGGTAGTGTCGTCCTACAATGAGCAGTTCTTC.

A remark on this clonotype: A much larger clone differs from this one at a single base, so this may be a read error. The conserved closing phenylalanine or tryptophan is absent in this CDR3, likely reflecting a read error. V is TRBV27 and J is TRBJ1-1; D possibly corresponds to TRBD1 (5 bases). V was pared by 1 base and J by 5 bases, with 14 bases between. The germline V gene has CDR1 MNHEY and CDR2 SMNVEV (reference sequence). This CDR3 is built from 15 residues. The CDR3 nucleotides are TGTGCCAGCAGTTTATTGGGGGGGACGAGGACTGAAGCTTTCATT. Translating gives CASSLLGGTRTEAFI.